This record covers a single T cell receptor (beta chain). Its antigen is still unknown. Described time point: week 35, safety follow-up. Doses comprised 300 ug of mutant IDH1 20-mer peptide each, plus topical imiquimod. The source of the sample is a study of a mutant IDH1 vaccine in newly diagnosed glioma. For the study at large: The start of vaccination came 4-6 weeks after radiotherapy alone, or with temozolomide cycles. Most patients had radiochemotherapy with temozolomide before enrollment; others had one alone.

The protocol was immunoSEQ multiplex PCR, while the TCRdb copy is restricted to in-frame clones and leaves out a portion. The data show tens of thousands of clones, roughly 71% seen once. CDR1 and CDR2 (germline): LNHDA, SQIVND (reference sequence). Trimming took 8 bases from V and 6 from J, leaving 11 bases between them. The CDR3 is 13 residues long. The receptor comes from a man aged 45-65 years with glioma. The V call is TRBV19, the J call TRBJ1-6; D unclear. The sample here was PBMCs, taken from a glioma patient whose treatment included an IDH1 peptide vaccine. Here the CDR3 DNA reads TGTGCCAGTGGATTGGGTGGTAATTCACCCCTCCACTTT. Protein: CASGLGGNSPLHF.